These T cell receptor beta chains were read from a single sample in a study of T-cell reconstitution after alpha-beta-depleted transplantation in children. TCRdb used MiXCR to reprocess the PCR reads, holding one entry per CDR3 protein. The data contain about 500,000 distinct CDR3 sequences, roughly 33% of them singletons. The sample was PBMCs from the stem cell graft donor, taken from the stem cell graft. The receptors derive from a human donor who donated a stem cell graft to a child with aplastic anemia. CDR3s include the opening cysteine and the closing phenylalanine or tryptophan. A D gene is named only where the DNA matches it firmly. Clone size appears in some rows only: once, few, many, or a class for an expanded clone.

V gene	D gene	clone size	J gene	CDR3 DNA	CDR3 protein
TRBV20-1	-	few	TRBJ2-1	TGCAGTGCCTTACCCGACCCCAAGCTCTGGGGTGAGCAGTTCTTC	CSALPDPKLWGEQFF
TRBV4-2	-	few	TRBJ2-6	TGTGCCAGCAGCCAACGGACGGTCTCTGGGGCCAACGTCCTGACTTTC	CASSQRTVSGANVLTF
TRBV5-4	TRBD2	-	TRBJ2-2	TGTGCCAGCAGCTCCCGTAGCGGGAGTAGCGCCGGGGAGCTGTTTTTT	CASSSRSGSSAGELFF
TRBV29-1	-	-	TRBJ2-2	TGCAGCGTCAACAGGGATCCCGGGGAGCTGTTTTTT	CSVNRDPGELFF
TRBV20-1	TRBD2	-	TRBJ2-7	TGCAGTGCTAGAGATCCTCTAGCGGGTGCTACCTACGAGCAGTACTTC	CSARDPLAGATYEQYF
TRBV13	TRBD2	few	TRBJ2-1	TGTGCCAGCAGCCCCCCAGAAGGACTAGGGAATGAGCAGTTCTTC	CASSPPEGLGNEQFF
TRBV5-1	TRBD2	-	TRBJ2-5	TGCGCCAGCAGCTGGGCCCCGTTAGCGGGAGGACCACAAGAGACCCAGTACTTC	CASSWAPLAGGPQETQYF
TRBV29-1	TRBD1	-	TRBJ2-5	TGCAGCGTTGAAGCCCACAGGGGGCCGGAGACCCAGTACTTC	CSVEAHRGPETQYF
TRBV7-6	-	few	TRBJ2-7	TGTGCCAGCAGCCAACCCACAGGGCGGCAGTCCTACGAGCAGTACTTC	CASSQPTGRQSYEQYF
TRBV7-8	-	few	TRBJ1-2	TGTGCCAGCAGCCACATAGCGGGGGAGGACTATGGCTACACCTTC	CASSHIAGEDYGYTF
TRBV28	-	-	TRBJ2-2	TGTGCCAGCATCGATAATCAGGGTACCGGGGAGCTGTTTTTT	CASIDNQGTGELFF
TRBV12-3/TRBV12-4	-	few	TRBJ2-6	TGTGCCAGCAGGCGCAGGGGCTATCCTGGGGCCAACGTCCTGACTTTC	CASRRRGYPGANVLTF
TRBV19	TRBD1	-	TRBJ1-1	TGTGCCAGTAGTCACGACAGGGTACGCACTGAAGCTTTCTTT	CASSHDRVRTEAFF
TRBV9	TRBD1	few	TRBJ2-1	TGTGCCAGCAGCGTAGACGGGACAGGGTCCTACAATGAGCAGTTCTTC	CASSVDGTGSYNEQFF
TRBV20-1	-	few	TRBJ2-3	TGCAGTGCTAGCCCTAGTTCGAGTACGCAGTATTTT	CSASPSSSTQYF